The 24 T cell receptor beta chains reported below all come from one sample, sequenced in a study of shared clonotypes between healthy human individuals. Measured with immunoSEQ multiplex PCR; TCRdb has only the in-frame clones, and not every one. The sample lists about 490,000 clones; 75% to 85% were seen once. The sequenced sample consisted of PBMCs. These receptors all come from a woman aged 40 to 55 in good health. Some clones in this sample may be carry-over from other donors' samples.

The CDR3 DNA follows: TGTGCCAGCAGTTTGGGTGGCACCGGGGAGCTGTTTTTT. Encoded protein: CASSLGGTGELFF. The chain couples TRBV28 to TRBJ2-2; D uncertain. Trimming took off 3 bases at V and 4 bases at J, with 6 bases between the two ends. The CDR3 extends over 13 amino acids. Germline CDR1 and CDR2: MDHEN and SYDVKM.

The chain links TRBV7-3 to TRBJ2-1; 12 bases line up with TRBD2. The CDR3 is 14 amino acids. V trimming: 6 bases; J trimming: 6 bases; junction bases outside the gene matches: 3. The germline V gene encodes CDR1 SGHTA and CDR2 FQGTGA. The CDR3: CASSSSGRANEQFF. CDR3 nucleotide sequence: TGTGCCAGCAGTTCTAGCGGGAGGGCCAATGAGCAGTTCTTC.

This clone was counted between two and nine times. The chain links TRBV29-1 to TRBJ2-4; D is unresolved. V was pared by 1 base and J by 13 bases, with 14 bases between. The CDR3 runs 12 residues. Germline V lookup: CDR1 SQVTM, CDR2 ANQGSEA. The CDR3 here is CSVEGNEEIQYF. As DNA, the CDR3 is TGCAGCGTTGAAGGCAACGAAGAAATACAGTACTTC.

This chain connects TRBV11-2 to TRBJ1-4, with D possibly being TRBD1 (5 bases). Per the germline V gene, CDR1 is SGHAT and CDR2 is FQNNGV. The CDR3 runs to 15 residues. Trimming took 6 bases from V and 7 from J, leaving 18 bases between them. The CDR3 protein is CASRQIRDVSEKLFF. The CDR3, as DNA: TGTGCCAGCAGACAAATTAGGGACGTTTCTGAAAAACTGTTTTTT.

In the case of this clone: Because it lacks the conserved phenylalanine or tryptophan at the end, this CDR3 is likely a read error. This chain joins TRBV6-6 and TRBJ1-6; maybe TRBD1 (5 bases). This CDR3 has 15 amino acids. CDR1 is MNHNY, CDR2 SVGAGI, per germline (reference sequence). Trimming took off 5 bases at V and 7 bases at J, with 15 bases between the two ends. Here the CDR3 reads CASSRYGTENSPLHL. The CDR3 DNA sequence: TGTGCCAGCAGTAGATACGGGACTGAGAATTCACCCCTCCACCTT.

This chain connects TRBV6-6 to TRBJ1-5; 7 bases are shared with TRBD1. CDR1 and CDR2 (germline): MNHNY, SVGAGI (reference sequence). This CDR3 spans 15 amino acids. V was pared by 7 bases and J by 2 bases, with 8 bases of the junction left unmatched. The CDR3 loop reads CASNTGVGGNQPQHF. CDR3 in DNA: TGTGCCAGCAACACAGGGGTGGGAGGCAATCAGCCCCAGCATTTT.

Note on this clone: Different DNA sequences within this sample yield the same CDR3. The chain recombines TRBV5-1 with TRBJ2-3, with 7 bases fitting TRBD1. With V trimmed by 4 bases and J by 1 base, 6 bases remained unmatched. Germline values: CDR1 SGHRS, CDR2 YFSETQ. The CDR3 is made up of 15 amino acids. The DNA of the CDR3 is TGCGCCAGCAGCCTTGTAGGGGGCGGCACAGATACGCAGTATTTT. It codes for CASSLVGGGTDTQYF.

This clone has a count of ten or more. At the DNA level, this CDR3 is encoded by other sequences in the same sample as well. The chain employs TRBV9 and TRBJ2-6, with unresolved D. V was shortened by 3 bases and J by 0 bases, with 4 bases between the two germline ends. Germline V lookup: CDR1 SGDLS, CDR2 YYNGEE. This CDR3 contains 14 residues. DNA of the CDR3: TGTGCCAGCAGCGAGCCCTCTGGGGCCAACGTCCTGACTTTC. Protein product: CASSEPSGANVLTF.

The rearrangement joins TRBV7-9 to TRBJ2-4, with 10 positions matching TRBD1. The CDR3 runs to 14 residues. J gave up 6 bases and V 3 bases, and 2 bases lay outside the gene matches. The germline V gene encodes CDR1 SEHNR and CDR2 FQNEAQ (reference sequence). DNA for the CDR3: TGTGCCAGCAGCTTCGGGGACAGGGGAAACATTCAGTACTTC. This sequence encodes CASSFGDRGNIQYF.

This clone was seen a single time. V usage is TRBV18 and J usage is TRBJ2-5, with a weak D call TRBD1 (6 bases). Per germline, CDR1 KGHSH and CDR2 LQKENI. V lost 3 bases to trimming and J lost 1 base, with 15 bases between them. This CDR3 comprises 16 residues. This chain's CDR3 is CASSPQDRPPQETQYF. The CDR3 DNA follows: TGTGCCAGCTCACCGCAAGACAGGCCCCCCCAAGAGACCCAGTACTTC.

The rearrangement joins TRBV6-5 to TRBJ2-1; 7 bases map to TRBD1. Germline V lookup: CDR1 MNHEY, CDR2 SVGAGI. The CDR3 contains 13 residues. CDR3 DNA: TGTGCAAACGCCCGGGACAGAGACAATGAGCAGTTCTTC. Protein sequence: CANARDRDNEQFF.

The chain carries TRBV28 and TRBJ2-7; TRBD1 matches 8 bases. The J segment lost 4 bases and the V segment lost 4 bases, leaving 6 bases of the junction unmatched. Germline V gene lookup returns CDR1 MDHEN and CDR2 SYDVKM. This CDR3 region has 14 residues. The CDR3 DNA sequence: TGTGCCAGCAGTTCACAGGGGGAGTGGTACGAGCAGTACTTC. This sequence encodes CASSSQGEWYEQYF. The full variable domain, completed using reference TRBV28 and TRBJ2-7, is DVKVTQSSRYLVKRTGEKVFLECVQDMDHENMFWYRQDPGLGLRLIYFSYDVKMKEKGDIPEGYSVSREKKERFSLILESASTNQTSMYLCASSSQGEWYEQYFGPGTRLTVT.

V is TRBV5-1 and J is TRBJ2-2; 9 bases are shared with TRBD2. Trimming at V came to 1 base and at J to 2 bases, leaving 9 bases not matched to a gene. There are 18 residues in the CDR3. CDR1 and CDR2 (germline): SGHRS, YFSETQ. The CDR3 DNA sequence: TGCGCCAGCAGCTTGCCTCCCAGGACTAGCGAAAACACCGGGGAGCTGTTTTTT. Translated: CASSLPPRTSENTGELFF.

On this clone: The sample holds other DNA sequences that translate to the same CDR3. The DNA for the CDR3 is TGTGCCGGGACTAGCGGTAGCTCCTACAATGAGCAGTTCTTC. Amino acids: CAGTSGSSYNEQFF. The gene calls are TRBV30 and TRBJ2-1, with 11 bases matching TRBD2. The CDR3 sequence is 14 residues long. Germline V gives CDR1 GTSNPN, CDR2 SVGIG (reference sequence). The V and J ends lost 8 bases and 0 bases, in that order; junction bases with no gene match: 3.

The chain carries TRBV6-1 and TRBJ1-1, with D possibly TRBD1 on 5 matching bases. The CDR3 is 14 amino acids. CDR1 is MNHNS, CDR2 SASEGT, per germline. V lost 8 bases and J 4 bases, leaving 17 bases between the germline ends. The CDR3 loop reads CASARVRVPTEAFF. The CDR3 DNA reads as TGTGCCAGCGCTCGGGTCAGGGTCCCCACTGAAGCTTTCTTT.

The V gene is TRBV28, the J gene TRBJ2-7, with TRBD2 as a possible D gene (6 bases). Trimming removed 7 bases at V and 0 bases at J, with 10 bases between. Per the germline V gene, CDR1 is MDHEN and CDR2 is SYDVKM. This CDR3 region has 13 residues. This CDR3 is CASNRLDSYEQYF. In nucleotides, the CDR3 is TGTGCCAGCAACCGACTAGACTCCTACGAGCAGTACTTC.

The CDR3 nucleotides are TGTGCCAGTAGTATAGGGGACAGCGCGGGAAAACTGTTTTTT. Protein product: CASSIGDSAGKLFF. This sequence joins TRBV19 and TRBJ1-4, with TRBD1 identical over 7 bases. V dropped 1 base and J dropped 10; count of bases not matched to a gene: 6. Germline CDR1 LNHDA, CDR2 SQIVND (reference sequence). CDR3 length equals 14 residues.

On this clone itself: The same CDR3 can be traced to other DNA sequences in this sample. The chain is built from TRBV2 and TRBJ2-5; either TRBD1 or TRBD2 may supply D (5 bases each). The germline V gene encodes CDR1 SNHLY and CDR2 FYNNEI. Trimming stripped 3 bases from V and 4 bases from J, with 6 bases between. The CDR3 has 12 residues. The CDR3, as DNA: TGTGCCAGCAGTGAGGGGACAGAGACCCAGTACTTC. Its protein product is CASSEGTETQYF.

The chain is built from TRBV5-1 and TRBJ1-1; the D gene is possibly TRBD1 (6 bases). V was trimmed by 5 bases and J by 5 bases, leaving 16 bases between them. The CDR3 is 14 amino acids. Germline CDR1 and CDR2: SGHRS and YFSETQ. CDR3 protein: CASRFGGAGTEAFF. CDR3 DNA sequence: TGCGCCAGCAGATTTGGGGGGGCTGGAACTGAAGCTTTCTTT.

J is TRBJ2-1 and V is TRBV27, with 13 positions matching TRBD2. The germline V gene encodes CDR1 MNHEY and CDR2 SMNVEV (reference sequence). J was trimmed by 9 bases and V by 5 bases; bases with no gene match: 7. The CDR3 is made up of 15 amino acids. The CDR3 loop is CASSPLAGGIGEQFF. The CDR3, as DNA: TGTGCCAGCAGTCCACTAGCGGGAGGGATCGGTGAGCAGTTCTTC.

The V and J genes are TRBV7-2 and TRBJ2-7; 7 nucleotides match TRBD1. V lost 2 bases to trimming and J lost 3 bases; unmatched junction nucleotides: 4. From germline, CDR1 is SGHTA and CDR2 FQGNSA. This CDR3 contains 14 residues. The CDR3 coding sequence is TGTGCCAGCAGCTTATTACCAGGGGGCTACGAGCAGTACTTC. This codes for CASSLLPGGYEQYF.

The chain uses TRBV5-1 and TRBJ2-5; 10 bases are a match to TRBD1. The CDR3 totals 15 residues. CDR1 is SGHRS, CDR2 YFSETQ, per germline. The ends lost 4 bases at V and 5 bases at J; junction bases unmatched: 8. CDR3 bases: TGCGCCAGCAGCAGACCGGGACAGGGGTCGGAGACCCAGTACTTC. This encodes CASSRPGQGSETQYF.

This clone was recorded a few times. A much larger clone is a single base away; this may be a read error. V usage is TRBV9 and J usage is TRBJ1-1; D call uncertain. The CDR3 runs 13 residues. CDR1 SGDLS and CDR2 YYNGEE come from the germline V gene. V shed 3 bases and J shed 1 base, with 7 bases lying between them. Here the CDR3 DNA reads TGTGCCAGCAGCGCCCACCAGAACACTGAAGCTTTCTTT. Residues: CASSAHQNTEAFF.

With regard to this clone: The CDR3 end shows no conserved phenylalanine or tryptophan, and so a read error is likely. The chain employs TRBV11-2 and TRBJ2-7; D not resolved. CDR1 is SGHAT and CDR2 is FQNNGV in the germline V gene. CDR3 length equals 14 residues. The V end was cut by 1 base, the J end by 3 bases, with 10 bases between. The DNA for the CDR3 is TGTGCCAGCAGCTTAGGGGTCGGTAACTACGAGCAGTACCTC. Amino acid sequence: CASSLGVGNYEQYL.